This TCR beta chain derives from a study of T cells in Graves' hyperthyroidism and ophthalmopathy. Study background: Staff took peripheral blood when the initial diagnosis was made, before any treatment began.

V shed 3 bases, J shed 3 bases, and the junction held 2 bases outside the gene matches. The CDR3 is 14 residues long. In germline, CDR1 is LNHDA, CDR2 SQIVND (reference sequence). Study-wide points: Before onset, ophthalmopathy was predicted by the model a median around 6.2 months earlier.

Comment on this clonotype: Antigen specificity is unknown.

RNA transcripts provided the source from which TCR beta CDR3 regions were amplified. In the first-round RT-PCR of the TCR CDR3, the HTBI primer set was used. TCRdb re-called the multiplex PCR reads through MiXCR, storing one row per CDR3 protein. The profile shows over 250,000 distinct CDR3 sequences, approximately 21% of them singletons. V usage is TRBV19 and J usage is TRBJ2-7; 10 bases line up with TRBD1. The sample consisted of blood. The clonotype originates from a man aged 30 to 39 with Graves' ophthalmopathy. The CDR3: CASSMGTGDYEQYF. CDR3 bases: TGTGCCAGTAGTATGGGGACAGGGGACTACGAGCAGTACTTC.